This TCR beta chain appears in the sequencing data of a study of blood T cell repertoires in COVID-19. The overall study: PBMCs, B-cell-depleted T cells, or T cells were the source of the cDNA or gDNA that made up the material.

The CDR3 has 13 amino acids. The V gene's germline CDR1 is KGHSH and CDR2 LQKENI. Trimming at V came to 3 bases and at J to 4 bases, leaving 1 base not matched to a gene. As processed by the authors: How many nucleated cells were present was estimated from reference gene primer amplification. Method: immunoSEQ multiplex PCR; TCRdb's copy keeps in-frame clones and lacks some. V, J and clone size derive from that table, while D and trimming were established from the DNA sequence. The profile shows a few hundred thousand clones, around 80% of them singletons. This chain links TRBV18 with TRBJ1-2; 8 nucleotides align to TRBD1. Material: peripheral blood. This TCR was sampled from a woman aged 55-69 years who had recovered from COVID-19. CDR3 amino acids: CASSPGQAYGYTF. Here the CDR3 DNA reads TGTGCCAGCTCACCGGGACAGGCCTATGGCTACACCTTC.